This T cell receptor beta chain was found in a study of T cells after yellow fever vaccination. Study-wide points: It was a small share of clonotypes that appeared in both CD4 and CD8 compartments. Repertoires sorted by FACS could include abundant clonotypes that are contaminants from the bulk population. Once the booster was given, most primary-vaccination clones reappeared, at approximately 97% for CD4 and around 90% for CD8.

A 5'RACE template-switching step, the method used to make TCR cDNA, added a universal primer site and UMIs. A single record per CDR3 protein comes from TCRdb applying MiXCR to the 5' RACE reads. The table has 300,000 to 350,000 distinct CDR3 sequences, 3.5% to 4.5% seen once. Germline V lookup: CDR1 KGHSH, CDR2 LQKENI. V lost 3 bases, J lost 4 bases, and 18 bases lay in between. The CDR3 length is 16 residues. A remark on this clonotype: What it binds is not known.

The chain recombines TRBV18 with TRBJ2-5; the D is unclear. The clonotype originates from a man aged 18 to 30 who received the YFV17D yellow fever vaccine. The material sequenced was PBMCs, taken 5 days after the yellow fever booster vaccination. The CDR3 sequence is CASSPPLSPGSETQYF. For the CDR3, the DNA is TGTGCCAGCTCACCCCCTCTATCGCCCGGATCAGAGACCCAGTACTTC.